The clone carrying this T cell receptor beta chain was recorded only once. Its specificity is unknown. This specimen comes from a study of shared clonotypes between healthy human individuals. The protocol was immunoSEQ multiplex PCR, while the TCRdb copy is restricted to in-frame clones and leaves out a portion. This table holds under 2,000,000 clones, just under 95% found once. V was clipped by 3 bases and J by 6 bases; unmatched bases: 4. In germline, CDR1 is LGHNA, CDR2 YSLEER. CDR3 length: 14 amino acids. Only CD45RO-negative cells positively selected for CCR7 counted as naive CD8 cells, so terminally differentiated effector memory CD45RA+ cells were excluded. Donors were Caucasian adults residing in Nashville, Tennessee, USA. Broader study findings: A handful of donors showed sharing of approximately 4.7% of naive CD4 clonotypes.

The source of this sequence is a man aged 18 to 35 in good health. The rearrangement joins TRBV4-3 to TRBJ2-7; 11 bases are a match to TRBD2. What was sequenced was naive CD8+ T cells sorted from blood. CDR3 sequence (DNA): TGCGCCAGCAGCCAGCTAGCGGGAGGTGGCGAGCAGTACTTC. Protein sequence: CASSQLAGGGEQYF.